This section outlines one T cell receptor beta chain sequence together with its context. V lost 0 bases and J 11 bases, leaving 8 bases between the germline ends. The CDR3 is 11 amino acids. Germline loops: CDR1 SGHDT, CDR2 YYEEEE. The repertoire was sequenced with immunoSEQ multiplex PCR; TCRdb's copy has only in-frame clones and lacks some. This table holds about 260,000 clones, 91% found once. This entry comes from a study of blood T cell repertoires in COVID-19. Whole-study context: The analysed material was cDNA or gDNA that came from T cells, B-cell-depleted T cells, or PBMCs.

What was sequenced was peripheral blood. The gene calls are TRBV5-6 and TRBJ1-1; D ambiguous. This sequence originates from a young adult with COVID-19, enrolled during active disease. CDR3 coding DNA: TGTGCCAGCAGCTTGGCCATGGAGGCTTTCTTT. It translates to CASSLAMEAFF.